This T cell receptor beta chain was captured by sequencing in a study of OX40 agonist ivuxolimab in advanced cancers. The CDR3 runs 13 residues. V lost 7 bases and J lost 6; bases outside the gene matches: 6. Germline V lookup: CDR1 SEHNR, CDR2 FQNEAQ (reference sequence). Whole-study findings and limits: Both CD4+ and CD8+ T cell populations in blood had undergone clonal expansion by week 6 at 0.1 to 3.0 mg/kg.

A remark on this clone: Its specificity is unknown.

Only in-frame clones appear in the TCRdb table, and some are missing; sequencing was by immunoSEQ multiplex PCR. This table holds about 67,000 clones, over 75% found once. Sequencing used CD4+ or CD8+ T cells sorted from blood, obtained in a trial of the OX40 agonist ivuxolimab. The sequence derives from an adult with an advanced solid tumor such as melanoma, head and neck, liver or kidney cancer. The V and J genes are TRBV7-9 and TRBJ2-1, with 7 bases lining up with TRBD1. The CDR3: CASKTGEINEQFF. As DNA, the CDR3 is TGTGCCAGCAAAACAGGGGAAATCAATGAGCAGTTCTTC.